These 30 T cell receptor beta chains came from one sample sequenced in a study of CD8 T cells in Susac syndrome (dated by TCRdb to about 2019). Preparation of the library involved the immunoSEQ multiplex PCR assay. RNA was extracted with the RNeasy kit and about 0.5 to 1 ug was reverse transcribed using random hexamers. TCRdb took the public reads, trimmed them with fastp at Q25, ran MiXCR for clone calling and kept in-frame beta chains. Each record represents a unique CDR3 protein, reported with the most common genes and DNA among its rows. The sample yields approximately 200,000 distinct CDR3 sequences; roughly 96% were counted once. Clones ranked in the top ten supply 0.093% of the sample. The sample consisted of CD4+ T cells from PBMCs. Source of these receptors: a human donor with multiple sclerosis.

The V call is TRBV20-1, the J call TRBJ2-1; TRBD2 is a possible D gene (6 bases). Trimming took off 5 bases at V and 0 bases at J, with 14 bases between the two ends. The germline V gene encodes CDR1 DFQATT and CDR2 SNEGSKA (reference sequence). The CDR3 loop spans 15 amino acids. CDR3 loop: CSAVASESSYNEQFF. The CDR3 DNA reads as TGCAGTGCTGTAGCTAGCGAGAGCTCCTACAATGAGCAGTTCTTC.

The chain has TRBV5-4 and TRBJ1-2; a possible D gene is TRBD1 (6 bases). V was cut by 4 bases and J by 4 bases, with 20 bases left in between. The CDR3 has 16 amino acids. The germline CDR1 and CDR2 sequences are SGHNT and YYREEE (reference sequence). Here the CDR3 DNA reads TGTGCCAGCAGCCGCGGAGGGGGGACCGGGGGCTATGGCTACACCTTC. Amino acid sequence: CASSRGGGTGGYGYTF.

This chain connects TRBV29-1 to TRBJ2-2; D perhaps matches TRBD1 (6 bases). This CDR3 comprises 12 residues. Germline V CDR1 and CDR2: SQVTM, ANQGSEA. Between the trimmed V and J ends, which lost 4 bases and 6 bases, there was a span of 9 bases. The CDR3 sequence is CSVAGVAGELFF. CDR3 nucleotide sequence: TGCAGCGTTGCAGGGGTGGCCGGGGAGCTGTTTTTT.

This chain connects TRBV9 to TRBJ2-1; 8 positions agree with TRBD1. Germline CDR1 is SGDLS and CDR2 is YYNGEE. The CDR3 length is 15 residues. The V gene end was trimmed by 0 bases and the J gene end by 6 bases; junction bases not matched to a gene: 5. The CDR3 spells CASSVGTGSINEQFF. CDR3 DNA: TGTGCCAGCAGCGTAGGGACAGGGTCGATCAATGAGCAGTTCTTC.

The V call is TRBV29-1, the J call TRBJ2-5; a weak D match, TRBD1 (5 bases). Germline V gene sequence: CDR1 SQVTM, CDR2 ANQGSEA. The ends were cut back, 8 bases at V and 0 bases at J, with 16 bases in the middle. The CDR3 spans 14 residues. CDR3 residues: CSSKQDVYQETQYF. The DNA of the CDR3 is TGCAGCTCTAAACAGGATGTGTACCAAGAGACCCAGTACTTC.

The gene calls are TRBV7-9 and TRBJ2-3, with D tentatively TRBD1 or TRBD2 (5 bases each). V was shortened by 5 bases and J by 5 bases, with 14 bases between the two germline ends. Germline lookup yields CDR1 SEHNR and CDR2 FQNEAQ (reference sequence). The CDR3 is 14 amino acids. Written as DNA, the CDR3 is TGTGCCAGCAGCCCCGGGGCCGAAGGAGATACGCAGTATTTT. This translates into CASSPGAEGDTQYF.

The rearrangement links TRBV7-2 to TRBJ2-2; no clear D gene. V gave up 5 bases and J gave up 6 bases, with 7 bases separating them. The CDR3 is 12 residues long. Germline V gene lookup returns CDR1 SGHTA and CDR2 FQGNSA. The CDR3 is CASSLSAGELFF. The CDR3 DNA follows: TGTGCCAGCAGCCTTTCGGCCGGGGAGCTGTTTTTT.

V gene TRBV20-1 combines with J gene TRBJ2-7, with D perhaps TRBD1 or TRBD2 (6 bases each). V lost 3 bases, J lost 7 bases, and 22 bases lay in between. Germline CDR1 DFQATT, CDR2 SNEGSKA (reference sequence). There are 15 residues in the CDR3. The CDR3 nucleotides are TGCAGTGCTAGGCGAAACAGGGAGGTCTACGTAGAGCAGTACTTC. It encodes CSARRNREVYVEQYF.

The chain combines TRBV20-1 with TRBJ1-1, with D perhaps matching TRBD1 (6 bases). The CDR3 is 12 residues long. Germline V gives CDR1 DFQATT, CDR2 SNEGSKA (reference sequence). V lost 5 bases and J lost 4, with 11 bases in between. CDR3 sequence reads: CSALRGGTEAFF. CDR3 nucleotides: TGCAGTGCTCTTAGAGGGGGCACTGAAGCTTTCTTT.

This sequence joins TRBV5-1 and TRBJ2-7; 11 positions agree with TRBD1. Per the germline V gene, CDR1 is SGHRS and CDR2 is YFSETQ. V shed 6 bases and J 2 bases; nucleotides not matched to a gene: 10. This CDR3 has 16 amino acids. CDR3 amino acids: CASTPAGTGGTYEQYF. CDR3 coding DNA: TGCGCCAGCACCCCCGCCGGGACAGGGGGAACCTACGAGCAGTACTTC. Looking up the rest from reference TRBV5-1 and TRBJ2-7 gives the full variable domain: KAGVTQTPRYLIKTRGQQVTLSCSPISGHRSVSWYQQTPGQGLQFLFEYFSETQRNKGNFPGRFSGRQFSNSRSEMNVSTLELGDSALYLCASTPAGTGGTYEQYFGPGTRLTVT.

The chain is built from TRBV20-1 and TRBJ2-6; the D gene is possibly TRBD1 (6 bases). V lost 2 bases and J 0 bases, leaving 8 bases between the germline ends. Germline loops: CDR1 DFQATT, CDR2 SNEGSKA (reference sequence). The CDR3 runs to 15 residues. This CDR3 is CSARQGNSGANVLTF. CDR3 nucleotide sequence: TGCAGTGCTAGACAGGGGAACTCTGGGGCCAACGTCCTGACTTTC.

This clonotype was observed a handful of times. One end of the junction is discordant with germline, which a read error may explain. The V call is TRBV7-7, the J call TRBJ2-5; TRBD2 matches at 8 bases. This CDR3 has 14 residues. Germline CDR1 is SSHAT and CDR2 is FNYEAQ (reference sequence). Here the CDR3 reads CASSPGLARETQYF. CDR3 coding DNA: TGTGCTAGCAGCCCTGGACTAGCCAGGGAGACCCAGTACTTC.

The rearrangement joins TRBV12-3 or TRBV12-4 to TRBJ2-7, with 10 bases aligning to TRBD2. J was trimmed by 3 bases and V by 4 bases; bases with no gene match: 9. The CDR3 spans 16 residues. The CDR3 loop reads CASSSGSLAGVYEQYF. CDR3 nucleotide sequence: TGTGCCAGCAGTTCTGGTTCCCTAGCGGGAGTCTACGAGCAGTACTTC.

This chain uses TRBV18 with TRBJ2-7; D gene uncertain. Germline assignment: CDR1 KGHSH and CDR2 LQKENI. CDR3 length equals 11 residues. V shed 6 bases and J shed 3 bases, with 6 bases lying between them. The CDR3 sequence: CASSLLYEQYF. In DNA form, the CDR3 reads TGTGCCAGCTCCCTCCTCTACGAGCAGTACTTC.

The chain combines TRBV7-9 with TRBJ1-6; D is possibly TRBD1 (5 bases). Trimming shortened V by 0 bases and J by 13 bases, and 7 bases separated the two germline ends. The CDR3 has 12 amino acids. The germline V gene encodes CDR1 SEHNR and CDR2 FQNEAQ (reference sequence). In DNA form, the CDR3 reads TGTGCCAGCAGCTTAGCCCGGGGGCCCCTCCACTTT. Protein sequence: CASSLARGPLHF.

The genes are TRBV2 and TRBJ2-7, with TRBD2 matching over 9 bases. The germline CDR1 and CDR2 sequences are SNHLY and FYNNEI. V gave up 9 bases and J gave up 5 bases; unmatched junction bases: 8. This CDR3 is built from 13 residues. In DNA form, the CDR3 reads TGTGCCAGGACGAGCGGGAGGAACCACGAGCAGTACTTC. This gives the protein CARTSGRNHEQYF.

A single count supports this clonotype. V usage is TRBV5-1 and J usage is TRBJ2-1; D gene unclear. The germline V gene has CDR1 SGHRS and CDR2 YFSETQ. The length of the CDR3 is 15 residues. V lost 3 bases and J lost 0, with 10 bases in between. The CDR3: CASSSPPGSYNEQFF. For the CDR3, the DNA is TGCGCCAGCAGCTCCCCCCCGGGCTCCTACAATGAGCAGTTCTTC. Using reference TRBV5-1 and TRBJ2-1 for the parts outside the CDR3, the full variable domain is KAGVTQTPRYLIKTRGQQVTLSCSPISGHRSVSWYQQTPGQGLQFLFEYFSETQRNKGNFPGRFSGRQFSNSRSEMNVSTLELGDSALYLCASSSPPGSYNEQFFGPGTRLTVL.

This chain uses TRBV20-1 with TRBJ2-4; 10 nucleotides match TRBD2. The CDR3 contains 13 residues. Germline loops: CDR1 DFQATT, CDR2 SNEGSKA (reference sequence). The V gene end was trimmed by 3 bases and the J gene end by 6 bases; junction bases not matched to a gene: 2. CDR3 nucleotides: TGCAGTGCTAGCCCTAGCGGGAGAAACATTCAGTACTTC. Protein product: CSASPSGRNIQYF.

The chain links TRBV2 to TRBJ1-1, with D unresolved. V shed 7 bases and J shed 4 bases, with 13 bases lying between them. CDR1 is SNHLY and CDR2 is FYNNEI in the germline V gene. The CDR3 is 13 residues long. CDR3 sequence reads: CASTIARGTEAFF. In nucleotides, the CDR3 is TGTGCCAGCACTATAGCTCGGGGCACTGAAGCTTTCTTT. The full variable domain, with the rest looked up from reference TRBV2 and TRBJ1-1, is EPEVTQTPSHQVTQMGQEVILRCVPISNHLYFYWYRQILGQKVEFLVSFYNNEISEKSEIFDDQFSVERPDGSNFTLKIRSTKLEDSAMYFCASTIARGTEAFFGQGTRLTVV.

This chain joins TRBV25-1 and TRBJ2-5, with a tentative D call TRBD2 (6 bases). Germline loops: CDR1 MGHDK, CDR2 SYGVNS. Trimming took 3 bases from V and 5 from J, leaving 13 bases between them. CDR3 length equals 14 residues. The CDR3 sequence: CASSDSGEWETQYF. The CDR3 nucleotides are TGTGCCAGCAGTGATAGCGGAGAGTGGGAGACCCAGTACTTC. Combining the CDR3 with reference TRBV25-1 and TRBJ2-5 gives the whole variable domain EADIYQTPRYLVIGTGKKITLECSQTMGHDKMYWYQQDPGMELHLIHYSYGVNSTEKGDLSSESTVSRIRTEHFPLTLESARPSHTSQYLCASSDSGEWETQYFGPGTRLLVL.

This clonotype was detected a few times. The chain employs TRBV30 and TRBJ1-2; D gene unclear. From germline, CDR1 is GTSNPN and CDR2 SVGIG (reference sequence). V lost 2 bases to trimming and J lost 2 bases, with 3 bases between them. The CDR3 spans 11 residues. CDR3 sequence (DNA): TGTGCCTGGAGTTCAAACTATGGCTACACCTTC. Translation gives CAWSSNYGYTF.

J is TRBJ2-2 and V is TRBV12-3 or TRBV12-4, with TRBD1 matching 9 bases. V lost 8 bases, J lost 6 bases, and 13 bases stayed unmatched. This CDR3 spans 16 amino acids. The CDR3 DNA is TGTGCCAGCTCCCTCTCCGGGACAGGGAGGGCCGGGGAGCTGTTTTTT. Its protein product is CASSLSGTGRAGELFF.

The rearrangement links TRBV29-1 to TRBJ2-3, with a tentative D call TRBD1 (6 bases). Germline V lookup: CDR1 SQVTM, CDR2 ANQGSEA. V lost 3 bases and J lost 9, with 19 bases in between. The CDR3 totals 14 residues. DNA for the CDR3: TGCAGCGTTGACCCCGGGGCCACAGGGCACACGCAGTATTTT. Protein sequence: CSVDPGATGHTQYF.

This chain joins TRBV27 and TRBJ1-5, with TRBD1 matching over 7 bases. CDR1 is MNHEY, CDR2 SMNVEV, per germline (reference sequence). CDR3 length: 16 residues. Unmatched junction bases numbered 9, after V lost 5 bases and J lost 2 bases. The CDR3 DNA sequence: TGTGCCAGCAGTCCCCTCGGCCAGGGGGGCAATCAGCCCCAGCATTTT. This translates into CASSPLGQGGNQPQHF.

The chain recombines TRBV2 with TRBJ1-2, with 7 bases aligning to TRBD1. The J segment lost 0 bases and the V segment lost 4 bases, leaving 8 bases of the junction unmatched. This CDR3 contains 16 residues. The germline CDR1 and CDR2 sequences are SNHLY and FYNNEI. CDR3 nucleotides: TGTGCCAGCAGTGCTATTCGACAGGGCCCTAACTATGGCTACACCTTC. Translated, it gives CASSAIRQGPNYGYTF. Full variable domain (outside the CDR3, taken from reference TRBV2 and TRBJ1-2): EPEVTQTPSHQVTQMGQEVILRCVPISNHLYFYWYRQILGQKVEFLVSFYNNEISEKSEIFDDQFSVERPDGSNFTLKIRSTKLEDSAMYFCASSAIRQGPNYGYTFGSGTRLTVV.

The rearrangement links TRBV30 to TRBJ2-5; D ambiguous. The V gene's germline CDR1 is GTSNPN and CDR2 SVGIG (reference sequence). The CDR3 is 13 residues long. V shed 0 bases and J shed 5 bases, with 10 bases lying between them. The CDR3 nucleotides are TGTGCCTGGAGTGTACACCTGGGGGAGACCCAGTACTTC. Translation gives CAWSVHLGETQYF. Based on the CDR3 plus reference TRBV30 and TRBJ2-5, the full variable domain is SQTIHQWPATLVQPVGSPLSLECTVEGTSNPNLYWYRQAAGRGLQLLFYSVGIGQISSEVPQNLSASRPQDRQFILSSKKLLLSDSGFYLCAWSVHLGETQYFGPGTRLLVL.

The rearrangement links TRBV20-1 to TRBJ2-7; 9 nucleotides line up with TRBD2. From germline, CDR1 is DFQATT and CDR2 SNEGSKA (reference sequence). Trimming removed 1 base from V and 6 bases from J; junction bases left unmatched: 4. The CDR3 sequence is 13 residues long. Here the CDR3 reads CSARGGRAAEQYF. As DNA, the CDR3 is TGCAGTGCTAGAGGCGGGAGGGCCGCCGAGCAGTACTTC.

The chain recombines TRBV3-1 with TRBJ1-2, with D uncertain. The germline V gene has CDR1 LGHDT and CDR2 YNNKEL (reference sequence). Trimming removed 4 bases from V and 4 bases from J, with 10 bases in between. The CDR3 consists of 13 residues. Here the CDR3 reads CASSLQKTYGYTF. The CDR3 DNA reads as TGTGCCAGCAGCCTTCAGAAGACCTATGGCTACACCTTC.

The chain joins TRBV24-1 to TRBJ2-5; perhaps TRBD1 as D (6 bases). The V and J ends lost 4 bases and 1 base respectively, with 21 bases between them. CDR3 length equals 18 residues. Germline lookup yields CDR1 KGHDR and CDR2 SFDVKD. CDR3 DNA sequence: TGTGCCACCAGTGACTCAAGACAGGCCGATGTCCCCCAAGAGACCCAGTACTTC. It codes for CATSDSRQADVPQETQYF.

This chain uses TRBV5-1 with TRBJ2-1; 10 bases align to TRBD2. CDR1 and CDR2 from the germline V gene are SGHRS and YFSETQ. The CDR3 spans 14 residues. V gave up 1 base and J gave up 6 bases; unmatched junction bases: 1. This CDR3 is CASSLTSGANEQFF. The CDR3 DNA reads TGCGCCAGCAGCTTGACTAGCGGGGCCAATGAGCAGTTCTTC.